This entry is about one TCR beta chain. Its specificity is unknown. Germline CDR1 is SEHNR and CDR2 is FQNEAQ (reference sequence). The V and J ends lost 7 bases and 2 bases respectively, with 12 bases between them. This CDR3 spans 13 amino acids. The entry originates in a study of cytomegalovirus exposure and HLA in healthy donors. Findings of the study overall: Published work reported that the classifier diagnosed cytomegalovirus status with high specificity and sensitivity. Later on, an analysis tied 15,000 to 20,000 TCR beta sequences to HLA alleles at 0.05 false discovery rate. Because they were indistinguishable, some V segments, including TRBV6-2 and TRBV6-3, were excluded.

This PCR relied on a set of 60 Vbeta primers and 13 Jbeta primers. Assay: immunoSEQ multiplex PCR; the TCRdb copy retains only in-frame clones and omits some. Of about 140,000 clones in the sample, around 80% are singletons; the top ten hold 1.9%. This chain uses TRBV7-9 with TRBJ2-7; D is unclear. Material for sequencing was PBMCs. The receptor was isolated from a woman in her 40s in good health and CMV-seronegative. The CDR3 region has the DNA TGTGCCAGCACCCTCGGCGGAGCCTACGAGCAGTACTTC. It codes for CASTLGGAYEQYF. Full variable domain (rest looked up from reference TRBV7-9 and TRBJ2-7): DTGVSQNPRHKITKRGQNVTFRCDPISEHNRLYWYRQTLGQGPEFLTYFQNEAQLEKSRLLSDRFSAERPKGSFSTLEIQRTEQGDSAMYLCASTLGGAYEQYFGPGTRLTVT.